Following are 21 T cell receptor beta chains from one sample sequenced in a study of long-term antiretroviral therapy in people with HIV. A v3.0 immunoSEQ assay was performed at survey level. Sequenced by immunoSEQ multiplex PCR; TCRdb stores in-frame clones only, minus some. Of 10,000 to 15,000 clones in the sample, over 75% were seen once. The material was unsorted PBMCs, obtained 1.3 years after starting antiretroviral therapy. The receptors derive from a woman younger than 35 with HIV.

V usage is TRBV6-6 and J usage is TRBJ1-1; 7 bases align to TRBD1. Germline assignment: CDR1 MNHNY and CDR2 SVGAGI (reference sequence). The CDR3 runs to 16 residues. V lost 5 bases to trimming and J lost 4 bases; unmatched junction nucleotides: 13. DNA of the CDR3: TGTGCCAGCAGTCTTAAACAGGGGACTGGGAGCACTGAAGCTTTCTTT. Its protein is CASSLKQGTGSTEAFF.

V is TRBV6-1 and J is TRBJ2-2, with D tentatively TRBD1 (6 bases). CDR1 is MNHNS, CDR2 SASEGT, per germline. V was trimmed by 6 bases and J by 0 bases, leaving 14 bases between them. CDR3 size: 16 residues. The CDR3 bases are TGTGCCAGCAGAGAACCGGGACAAGCGAACACCGGGGAGCTGTTTTTT. It specifies CASREPGQANTGELFF.

This clone was counted only a few times. This sequence joins TRBV7-6 and TRBJ1-1; tentative D call: TRBD1 (5 bases). The CDR3 has 13 amino acids. The germline gives CDR1 SGHVS, CDR2 FNYEAQ. The germline V and J ends were trimmed by 5 bases and 1 base, with 8 bases remaining between them. DNA of the CDR3: TGTGCCAGCAGCCGTGGGGGGAACACTGAAGCTTTCTTT. Residues: CASSRGGNTEAFF.

The rearrangement joins TRBV16 to TRBJ2-2; D unresolved. The CDR3 contains 14 residues. CDR1 is KGHSY and CDR2 is FQNENV in the germline V gene. V was trimmed by 5 bases and J by 5 bases, leaving 12 bases between them. CDR3 amino acids: CASSAGRSTGELFF. The DNA of the CDR3 is TGTGCCAGCAGCGCTGGGCGAAGTACCGGGGAGCTGTTTTTT.

Here the CDR3 reads CASSSEAAVAYEQYF. CDR3 nucleotides: TGTGCCAGCAGCAGTGAAGCGGCAGTTGCGTACGAGCAGTACTTC. The chain combines TRBV5-4 with TRBJ2-7, with D tentatively TRBD2 (5 bases). The V gene lost 4 bases and the J gene lost 4 bases, with 18 bases spanning the gap. The germline gives CDR1 SGHNT, CDR2 YYREEE (reference sequence). This CDR3 has 15 residues.

This chain joins TRBV7-9 and TRBJ1-1; maybe TRBD1 (5 bases). The length of the CDR3 is 14 residues. Between the trimmed V and J ends, which lost 5 bases and 7 bases, there was a span of 17 bases. The germline V gene has CDR1 SEHNR and CDR2 FQNEAQ (reference sequence). CDR3 protein: CASSPREGLVEAFF. The CDR3 DNA is TGTGCCAGCAGCCCACGGGAGGGGCTTGTTGAAGCTTTCTTT.

The V call is TRBV9, the J call TRBJ2-3; D unclear. Germline V lookup: CDR1 SGDLS, CDR2 YYNGEE. The germline V and J ends were trimmed by 3 bases and 3 bases, with 23 bases remaining between them. This CDR3 has 18 residues. DNA of the CDR3: TGTGCCAGCAGCGCAGACCCGAAGGAGTACCTCCGGACAGATACGCAGTATTTT. Translation: CASSADPKEYLRTDTQYF.

This clone has only one observation. This chain connects TRBV29-1 to TRBJ1-1, with D maybe TRBD1 (6 bases). The V end lost 4 bases, the J end lost 0 bases, and 18 bases lay between the germline ends. CDR3 size: 16 residues. CDR1 and CDR2 from the germline V gene are SQVTM and ANQGSEA. DNA of the CDR3: TGCAGCGTTGGGGGGGCCGACAGCCTCATGAACACTGAAGCTTTCTTT. It translates to CSVGGADSLMNTEAFF.

The J gene is TRBJ1-5, the V gene TRBV28; D is ambiguous. The CDR3 runs to 14 residues. Trimming took 2 bases from V and 4 from J, leaving 9 bases between them. Germline CDR1 is MDHEN and CDR2 is SYDVKM. CDR3 in amino acids: CASSLGSSNQPQHF. Written as DNA, the CDR3 is TGTGCCAGCAGTTTAGGATCGTCAAATCAGCCCCAGCATTTT.

The V gene is TRBV9, the J gene TRBJ2-7, with 11 bases lining up with TRBD2. Germline CDR1 and CDR2: SGDLS and YYNGEE. With 2 bases clipped from V and 2 bases from J, the junction kept 6 bases outside the gene matches. The CDR3 spans 16 residues. The DNA for the CDR3 is TGTGCCAGCAGCGTTCAAACACTAGCGGGAGCCTACGAGCAGTACTTC. Residues: CASSVQTLAGAYEQYF.

The chain combines TRBV28 with TRBJ1-4, with D possibly matching TRBD1 (5 bases). The CDR3 is made up of 14 amino acids. Germline V CDR1 and CDR2: MDHEN, SYDVKM. Trimming stripped 3 bases from V and 5 bases from J, with 10 bases between. The CDR3: CASSFETENEKLFF. The CDR3, as DNA: TGTGCCAGCAGTTTCGAGACAGAAAATGAAAAACTGTTTTTT.

This clone was detected a few times. This sequence joins TRBV18 and TRBJ1-6; 9 nucleotides agree with TRBD1. Germline CDR1 is KGHSH and CDR2 is LQKENI. Trimming took 4 bases from V and 7 from J; bases not matched to a gene: 2. This CDR3 has 14 residues. DNA for the CDR3: TGTGCCAGCTCACTAGGACAGGGGAATTCACCCCTCCACTTT. It codes for CASSLGQGNSPLHF.

The chain joins TRBV11-2 to TRBJ2-7; D is uncertain. CDR1 SGHAT and CDR2 FQNNGV come from the germline V gene. The CDR3 has 16 amino acids. V dropped 0 bases and J dropped 0 bases, with 12 bases sitting between them. CDR3 amino acids: CASSLDHKALSYEQYF. The CDR3 nucleotides read TGTGCCAGCAGCTTAGATCATAAGGCCCTCTCCTACGAGCAGTACTTC. The full variable domain, completed using reference TRBV11-2 and TRBJ2-7, is EAGVAQSPRYKIIEKRQSVAFWCNPISGHATLYWYQQILGQGPKLLIQFQNNGVVDDSQLPKDRFSAERLKGVDSTLKIQPAKLEDSAVYLCASSLDHKALSYEQYFGPGTRLTVT.

Only a few counts were recorded for this clone. The CDR3 sequence: CASSLSVGSNQPQHF. CDR3 nucleotides: TGTGCCAGCAGTTTATCGGTAGGAAGCAATCAGCCCCAGCATTTT. The chain has TRBV27 and TRBJ1-5; D unclear. Germline CDR1 MNHEY, CDR2 SMNVEV (reference sequence). Trimming removed 0 bases from V and 1 base from J, with 7 bases in between. The CDR3 extends over 15 amino acids.

V gene TRBV28 combines with J gene TRBJ1-2; no definite D call. Germline values: CDR1 MDHEN, CDR2 SYDVKM. V lost 8 bases and J lost 2, with 9 bases in between. The CDR3 has 12 residues. DNA of the CDR3: TGTGCCAGCTCCACCAAAAACTATGGCTACACCTTC. It specifies CASSTKNYGYTF.

Within the sample, this clone is large (0.1 to 1%). V is TRBV19 and J is TRBJ1-4; no clear D. The CDR3 sequence is 15 residues long. In germline, CDR1 is LNHDA, CDR2 SQIVND (reference sequence). V dropped 3 bases and J dropped 6 bases, with 14 bases sitting between them. CDR3 residues: CASSMAHPGHEKLFF. The CDR3, as DNA: TGTGCCAGTAGTATGGCGCACCCCGGACATGAAAAACTGTTTTTT.

The chain is built from TRBV7-6 and TRBJ1-4; D ambiguous. This CDR3 region has 15 residues. V was pared by 3 bases and J by 8 bases, with 16 bases between. Germline loops: CDR1 SGHVS, CDR2 FNYEAQ. The CDR3, as DNA: TGTGCCAGCAGCTTCAGCGGACTCGGCGGCGAAAAACTGTTTTTT. As protein: CASSFSGLGGEKLFF.

Only a few counts were recorded for this clone. The rearrangement joins TRBV2 to TRBJ1-5, with D unclear. The CDR3 runs to 14 residues. The V end was cut by 4 bases, the J end by 7 bases, with 14 bases between. Per the germline V gene, CDR1 is SNHLY and CDR2 is FYNNEI. CDR3 nucleotides: TGTGCCAGCAGTGGTCAAGGTAATGGACAGCCCCAGCATTTT. Protein product: CASSGQGNGQPQHF.

The gene calls are TRBV29-1 and TRBJ2-3; either TRBD1 or TRBD2 may fit D (6 bases each). The CDR3 has 10 residues. V was clipped by 7 bases and J by 6 bases, with 8 bases between them. Per the germline V gene, CDR1 is SQVTM and CDR2 is ANQGSEA. Here the CDR3 reads CSGRGDTQYF. CDR3 DNA: TGCAGCGGGAGGGGGGATACGCAGTATTTT.

The V call is TRBV2, the J call TRBJ2-7, with 7 bases aligning to TRBD1. Germline CDR1 reads SNHLY; CDR2 reads FYNNEI. V was clipped by 5 bases and J by 3 bases; unmatched bases: 7. The CDR3 loop spans 14 amino acids. CDR3 sequence (DNA): TGTGCCAGCAGTATCCCAGGGACAGACTACGAGCAGTACTTC. Protein product: CASSIPGTDYEQYF. Using reference TRBV2 and TRBJ2-7 for the parts outside the CDR3, the full variable domain is EPEVTQTPSHQVTQMGQEVILRCVPISNHLYFYWYRQILGQKVEFLVSFYNNEISEKSEIFDDQFSVERPDGSNFTLKIRSTKLEDSAMYFCASSIPGTDYEQYFGPGTRLTVT.

The rearrangement joins TRBV7-9 to TRBJ2-7, with 9 bases that match TRBD1. Trimming cost V 5 bases and J 4 bases; bases outside gene matches: 9. Germline V gives CDR1 SEHNR, CDR2 FQNEAQ (reference sequence). There are 15 residues in the CDR3. This CDR3 is CASSPTPGQGYEQYF. The DNA of the CDR3 is TGTGCCAGCAGCCCGACCCCTGGACAGGGGTACGAGCAGTACTTC.